These 27 T cell receptor beta chains were all obtained from the same sample, sequenced in a study of post-analysis software for immune sequencing data. Prepared TCR beta cDNA libraries contained unique molecular identifiers. From the PCR reads, TCRdb called clonotypes with MiXCR, one entry per CDR3 protein. The table has about 770,000 distinct CDR3 sequences, under 60% seen once. Study-level findings and limits: TRBV5-6, TRBV5-1 and TRBV20-1 were among four or five TRBV segments more frequent in patients than controls.

The antigens these receptors bind are not known. The sequencing sample was made of blood. Source of these receptors: a girl aged 10-17 years with multiple sclerosis.

The count of this clonotype is one. The V and J genes are TRBV9 and TRBJ1-5; TRBD1 is a possible D gene (5 bases). The CDR3 sequence is 14 residues long. Trimming removed 0 bases at V and 5 bases at J, with 9 bases between. CDR1 is SGDLS, CDR2 YYNGEE, per germline. The CDR3 sequence: CASSVDWGYQPQHF. The CDR3 DNA sequence: TGTGCCAGCAGCGTAGATTGGGGGTATCAGCCCCAGCATTTT.

The chain has TRBV29-1 and TRBJ1-1, with no clear D. V gave up 3 bases and J gave up 1 base, with 9 bases separating them. The germline CDR1 and CDR2 sequences are SQVTM and ANQGSEA. The CDR3 consists of 13 residues. The CDR3 nucleotides are TGCAGCGTTGACCATACAGAGAACACTGAAGCTTTCTTT. Its translation is CSVDHTENTEAFF.

The V call is TRBV27, the J call TRBJ2-3; no clear D. V lost 3 bases and J 3 bases, leaving 7 bases between the germline ends. Germline CDR1 and CDR2: MNHEY and SMNVEV (reference sequence). The CDR3 sequence is 13 residues long. The CDR3 here is CASSLDLTDTQYF. CDR3 DNA: TGTGCCAGCAGTTTGGACCTGACAGATACGCAGTATTTT.

The chain carries TRBV4-1 and TRBJ2-3; D is unresolved. V lost 0 bases and J lost 4, with 11 bases in between. Germline values: CDR1 MGHRA, CDR2 YSYEKL. The CDR3 runs to 15 residues. The CDR3 here is CASSQDVGEADTQYF. Here the CDR3 DNA reads TGCGCCAGCAGCCAAGATGTCGGAGAGGCAGATACGCAGTATTTT.

The gene calls are TRBV20-1 and TRBJ2-7, with 9 bases that match TRBD1. The CDR3 is 17 residues long. Germline V gives CDR1 DFQATT, CDR2 SNEGSKA (reference sequence). V lost 3 bases and J lost 4; bases outside the gene matches: 16. The CDR3 DNA follows: TGCAGTGCTAGGAGCTTAACAGGGGGCGTGGGGGGATACGAGCAGTACTTC. Protein sequence: CSARSLTGGVGGYEQYF.

This clonotype was counted between two and nine times. The chain links TRBV20-1 to TRBJ2-5; no reliable D call. The V and J ends lost 7 bases and 3 bases respectively, with 9 bases between them. Germline V gives CDR1 DFQATT, CDR2 SNEGSKA (reference sequence). The CDR3 length is 11 residues. The CDR3 region has the DNA TGCAGTGGGGTAGCCAAAGAGACCCAGTACTTC. Translating it yields CSGVAKETQYF.

This clonotype was seen more than once but under ten times. The V and J genes are TRBV29-1 and TRBJ2-7; 8 nucleotides agree with TRBD1. Losses at the gene ends were 6 bases for V and 7 bases for J; bases not matched to a gene: 8. The CDR3 loop spans 12 amino acids. The V gene's germline CDR1 is SQVTM and CDR2 ANQGSEA. DNA of the CDR3: TGCAGCGTGGGCCAGGGGGCGCGAGAGCAGTACTTC. This translates into CSVGQGAREQYF.

This clonotype has a handful of counts. This sequence joins TRBV29-1 and TRBJ1-4; tentative D call: TRBD1 (5 bases). The CDR3 has 15 amino acids. Trimming took 3 bases from V and 6 from J, leaving 17 bases between them. Germline CDR1 and CDR2: SQVTM and ANQGSEA. In DNA form, the CDR3 reads TGCAGCGTTGAGGAGGACGGGACGCCGGATGAAAAACTGTTTTTT. It translates to CSVEEDGTPDEKLFF.

This clonotype was observed at least ten times. At one boundary the junction diverges from the germline segment, which might be a read error. The chain combines TRBV5-1 with TRBJ2-6, with D unclear. The CDR3 sequence is 14 residues long. Germline CDR1 SGHRS, CDR2 YFSETQ. CDR3 protein: CASSLSSGANVLTF. Written as DNA, the CDR3 is TGTGCCAGCAGCTTATCCTCTGGGGCCAACGTCCTGACTTTC.

The table lists this clonotype with a few counts. CDR3: CASSSRAGGPYNEQFF. The CDR3 DNA follows: TGTGCCAGCAGTTCCAGAGCGGGAGGTCCCTACAATGAGCAGTTCTTC. The rearrangement joins TRBV27 to TRBJ2-1; 9 positions match TRBD2. The J segment lost 2 bases and the V segment lost 4 bases, leaving 6 bases of the junction unmatched. The CDR3 totals 16 residues. Looked up from germline, CDR1 is MNHEY and CDR2 is SMNVEV (reference sequence).

This clonotype was seen only a few times. The V call is TRBV4-2, the J call TRBJ2-1, with TRBD2 as a possible D gene (7 bases). The ends were cut back, 0 bases at V and 2 bases at J, with 14 bases in the middle. CDR3 length: 17 residues. Germline CDR1 is LGHNA and CDR2 is YNFKEQ. The CDR3 DNA sequence: TGTGCCAGCAGCCAAGAAGGGGGAGGGCCCCCCTACAATGAGCAGTTCTTC. Translated: CASSQEGGGPPYNEQFF.

V is TRBV7-9 and J is TRBJ2-3; 7 bases are a match to TRBD2. Germline trimming cut 8 bases from V and 4 bases from J; bases unmatched to any gene: 12. This CDR3 region has 15 residues. CDR1 is SEHNR, CDR2 FQNEAQ, per germline (reference sequence). The CDR3 sequence is CASPEPAGVADTQYF. The CDR3 DNA sequence: TGTGCCAGCCCAGAGCCGGCGGGGGTCGCAGATACGCAGTATTTT.

This clonotype was found a few times. The chain recombines TRBV27 with TRBJ2-7, with D perhaps TRBD1 (5 bases). This CDR3 is 13 amino acids long. Germline CDR1 reads MNHEY; CDR2 reads SMNVEV (reference sequence). Trimming removed 5 bases at V and 2 bases at J, with 10 bases between. CDR3 DNA: TGTGCCAGCAGTCCCGGACATCCCTACGAGCAGTACTTC. Amino acids: CASSPGHPYEQYF.

This clonotype has only a few counts. This sequence joins TRBV5-1 and TRBJ2-1; 12 bases are shared with TRBD2. The length of the CDR3 is 15 residues. Germline V gene lookup returns CDR1 SGHRS and CDR2 YFSETQ. V lost 4 bases and J lost 8; bases outside the gene matches: 7. CDR3 sequence reads: CASSPTSGRFDEQFF. The CDR3 bases are TGCGCCAGCAGCCCGACTAGCGGGAGATTCGATGAGCAGTTCTTC.

The chain links TRBV9 to TRBJ1-6; tentatively, D is TRBD1 (6 bases). Germline-derived CDR1 and CDR2 are SGDLS and YYNGEE. The CDR3 consists of 20 residues. Trimming took 3 bases from V and 0 from J, leaving 22 bases between them. The CDR3 nucleotides are TGTGCCAGCAGCGGACGAACAGGGCCCACTATTAGCTCCTATAATTCACCCCTCCACTTT. Translation: CASSGRTGPTISSYNSPLHF.

The chain carries TRBV13 and TRBJ1-2; D might be TRBD1 (5 bases). This CDR3 spans 14 amino acids. V was trimmed by 5 bases and J by 1 base, leaving 11 bases between them. CDR1 and CDR2 (germline): PRHDT, FYEKMQ (reference sequence). This CDR3 reads CASSRRDGNYGYTF. The CDR3 DNA follows: TGTGCCAGCAGCCGCCGGGACGGTAACTATGGCTACACCTTC.

The chain carries TRBV7-3 and TRBJ2-2, with 11 bases identical to TRBD2. Germline V lookup: CDR1 SGHTA, CDR2 FQGTGA. The CDR3 consists of 16 residues. The J segment lost 4 bases and the V segment lost 2 bases, leaving 3 bases of the junction unmatched. CDR3 region: CASSLGLAGFTGELFF. In DNA form, the CDR3 reads TGTGCCAGCAGCTTAGGACTAGCGGGCTTCACCGGGGAGCTGTTTTTT.

There are many counts of this clonotype. The rearrangement uses TRBV27 and TRBJ2-1, with TRBD1 matching 8 bases. The CDR3 sequence is 14 residues long. After removal of 2 bases from V and 3 bases from J, the junction contained 0 bases not matched to a gene. The germline V gene encodes CDR1 MNHEY and CDR2 SMNVEV (reference sequence). In DNA, the CDR3 is TGTGCCAGCAGTTTAGGGACAGGCTACAATGAGCAGTTCTTC. Translation gives CASSLGTGYNEQFF.

The rearrangement joins TRBV29-1 to TRBJ1-2, with a tentative D call TRBD1 (6 bases). The germline CDR1 and CDR2 sequences are SQVTM and ANQGSEA. This CDR3 comprises 12 residues. V was shortened by 5 bases and J by 3 bases, with 10 bases between the two germline ends. The CDR3 protein is CSVPDSYYGYTF. In nucleotides, the CDR3 is TGCAGCGTTCCGGACAGTTACTATGGCTACACCTTC.

This clonotype was seen a few times. The chain combines TRBV6-5 with TRBJ2-3; weak D call: TRBD1 (5 bases). The length of the CDR3 is 15 residues. The V and J ends lost 2 bases and 2 bases respectively, with 11 bases between them. Germline V lookup: CDR1 MNHEY, CDR2 SVGAGI. CDR3 bases: TGTGCCAGCAGTTACGGGGCAGGGAACACAGATACGCAGTATTTT. This encodes CASSYGAGNTDTQYF.

V usage is TRBV7-2 and J usage is TRBJ1-2, with 10 positions matching TRBD1. V lost 5 bases, J lost 4 bases, and 7 bases stayed unmatched. CDR3 length equals 15 residues. In germline, CDR1 is SGHTA, CDR2 FQGNSA. CDR3 loop: CASSLTGGAGYGYTF. As DNA, the CDR3 is TGTGCCAGCAGCCTGACAGGGGGCGCGGGCTATGGCTACACCTTC.

The chain carries TRBV9 and TRBJ2-1; TRBD2 agrees at 15 bases. Germline V CDR1 and CDR2: SGDLS, YYNGEE. CDR3 size: 19 residues. The junction had 11 bases not matched to a gene; V was cut back by 3 bases and J by 4 bases. The CDR3: CASSASTSGTSGGYNEQFF. The CDR3 nucleotides read TGTGCCAGCAGCGCTAGCACCTCCGGGACTAGCGGGGGGTACAATGAGCAGTTCTTC.

There are a few counts of this clonotype. The chain couples TRBV29-1 to TRBJ1-1, with TRBD1 matching over 8 bases. The V gene end was trimmed by 7 bases and the J gene end by 0 bases; junction bases not matched to a gene: 7. CDR3 size: 14 residues. Germline lookup yields CDR1 SQVTM and CDR2 ANQGSEA. The CDR3: CSATGQGMNTEAFF. The CDR3 DNA reads as TGCAGCGCCACCGGACAGGGCATGAACACTGAAGCTTTCTTT.

This clonotype was found once. The chain links TRBV18 to TRBJ2-7; perhaps D is TRBD1 or TRBD2 (5 bases each). V dropped 3 bases and J dropped 3 bases, with 12 bases sitting between them. CDR1 KGHSH and CDR2 LQKENI come from the germline V gene. The CDR3 is made up of 14 amino acids. CDR3 loop: CASSPRESGYEQYF. CDR3 sequence (DNA): TGTGCCAGCTCACCCAGGGAGAGTGGCTACGAGCAGTACTTC.

The chain employs TRBV20-1 and TRBJ2-7; 14 bases are shared with TRBD2. Germline assignment: CDR1 DFQATT and CDR2 SNEGSKA (reference sequence). The CDR3 sequence is 15 residues long. J gave up 3 bases and V 4 bases, and 5 bases lay outside the gene matches. The CDR3 spells CSAIGGLAGVYEQYF. The DNA for the CDR3 is TGCAGTGCTATAGGGGGACTAGCGGGAGTCTACGAGCAGTACTTC.

V and J are TRBV2 and TRBJ2-7, with 14 bases fitting TRBD2. V trimming: 6 bases; J trimming: 4 bases; junction bases outside the gene matches: 5. The CDR3 covers 15 residues. Germline V CDR1 and CDR2: SNHLY, FYNNEI. The CDR3 region is CASRGRLAGGYEQYF. CDR3 coding DNA: TGTGCCAGCAGGGGAAGACTAGCGGGAGGGTACGAGCAGTACTTC. The full variable domain, completed using reference TRBV2 and TRBJ2-7, is EPEVTQTPSHQVTQMGQEVILRCVPISNHLYFYWYRQILGQKVEFLVSFYNNEISEKSEIFDDQFSVERPDGSNFTLKIRSTKLEDSAMYFCASRGRLAGGYEQYFGPGTRLTVT.

This clonotype was seen a handful of times. V and J are TRBV20-1 and TRBJ2-7; D assignment may be TRBD1 or TRBD2 (5 bases each). The CDR3 is 14 residues long. V was clipped by 5 bases and J by 2 bases, with 16 bases between them. Per the germline V gene, CDR1 is DFQATT and CDR2 is SNEGSKA (reference sequence). DNA of the CDR3: TGCAGTGCTCCGGACCCGAGGGGTACCTACGAGCAGTACTTC. It encodes CSAPDPRGTYEQYF.